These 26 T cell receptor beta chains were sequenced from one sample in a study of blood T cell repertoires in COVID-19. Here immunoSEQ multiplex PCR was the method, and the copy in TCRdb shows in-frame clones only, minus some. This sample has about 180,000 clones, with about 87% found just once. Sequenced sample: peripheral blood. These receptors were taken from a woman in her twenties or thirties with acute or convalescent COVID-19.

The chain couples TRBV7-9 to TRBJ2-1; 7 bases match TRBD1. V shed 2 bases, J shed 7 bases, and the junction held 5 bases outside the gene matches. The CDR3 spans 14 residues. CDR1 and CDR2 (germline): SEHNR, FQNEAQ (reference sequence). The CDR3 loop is CASSLIGGENEQFF. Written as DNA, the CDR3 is TGTGCCAGCAGCTTAATAGGGGGCGAAAATGAGCAGTTCTTC.

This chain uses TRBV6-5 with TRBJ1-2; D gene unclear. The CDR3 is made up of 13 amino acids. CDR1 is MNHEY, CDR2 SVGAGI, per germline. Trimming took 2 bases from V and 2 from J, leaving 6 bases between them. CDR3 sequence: CASSYRQNYGYTF. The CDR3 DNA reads TGTGCCAGCAGTTACCGTCAGAACTATGGCTACACCTTC.

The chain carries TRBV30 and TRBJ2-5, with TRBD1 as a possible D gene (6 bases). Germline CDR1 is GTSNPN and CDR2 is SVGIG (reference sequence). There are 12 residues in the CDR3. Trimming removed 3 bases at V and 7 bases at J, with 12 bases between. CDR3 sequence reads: CAWRGATRTQYF. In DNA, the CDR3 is TGTGCCTGGAGGGGGGCCACTAGGACCCAGTACTTC.

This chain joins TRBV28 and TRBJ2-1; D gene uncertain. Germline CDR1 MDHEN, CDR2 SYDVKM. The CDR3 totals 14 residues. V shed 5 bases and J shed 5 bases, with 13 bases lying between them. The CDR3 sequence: CASSEAPLDNEQFF. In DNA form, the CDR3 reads TGTGCCAGCAGTGAAGCCCCTCTTGACAATGAGCAGTTCTTC. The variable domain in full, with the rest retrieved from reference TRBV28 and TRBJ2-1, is DVKVTQSSRYLVKRTGEKVFLECVQDMDHENMFWYRQDPGLGLRLIYFSYDVKMKEKGDIPEGYSVSREKKERFSLILESASTNQTSMYLCASSEAPLDNEQFFGPGTRLTVL.

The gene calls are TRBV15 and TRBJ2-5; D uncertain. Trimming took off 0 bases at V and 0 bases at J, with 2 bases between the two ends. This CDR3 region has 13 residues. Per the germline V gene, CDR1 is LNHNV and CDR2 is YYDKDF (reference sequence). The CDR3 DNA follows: TGTGCCACCAGCAGAGATAACCAAGAGACCCAGTACTTC. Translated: CATSRDNQETQYF.

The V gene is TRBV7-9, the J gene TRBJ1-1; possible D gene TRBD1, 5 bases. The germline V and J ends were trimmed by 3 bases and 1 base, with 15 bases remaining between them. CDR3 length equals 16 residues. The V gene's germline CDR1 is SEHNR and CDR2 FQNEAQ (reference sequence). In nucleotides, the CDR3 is TGTGCCAGCAGCTTGTTGGGGGGAAGAACGAACACTGAAGCTTTCTTT. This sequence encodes CASSLLGGRTNTEAFF.

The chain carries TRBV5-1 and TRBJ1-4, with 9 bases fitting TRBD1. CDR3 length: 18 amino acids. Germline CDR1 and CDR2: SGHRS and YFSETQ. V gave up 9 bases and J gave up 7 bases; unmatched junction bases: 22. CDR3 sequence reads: CAKSTTGTGSVGAEKLFF. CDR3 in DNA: TGCGCCAAGTCAACCACCGGGACAGGGTCGGTCGGGGCTGAAAAACTGTTTTTT.

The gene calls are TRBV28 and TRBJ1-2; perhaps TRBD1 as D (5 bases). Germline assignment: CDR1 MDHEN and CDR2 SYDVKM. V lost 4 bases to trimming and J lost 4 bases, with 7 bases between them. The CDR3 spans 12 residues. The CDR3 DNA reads TGTGCCAGCAGTTATACAGGCTATGGCTACACCTTC. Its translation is CASSYTGYGYTF.

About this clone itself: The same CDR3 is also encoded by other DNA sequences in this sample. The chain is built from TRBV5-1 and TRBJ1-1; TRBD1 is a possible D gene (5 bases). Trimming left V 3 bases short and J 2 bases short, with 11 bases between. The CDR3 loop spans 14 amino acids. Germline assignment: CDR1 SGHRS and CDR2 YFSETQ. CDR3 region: CASSSQGGNTEAFF. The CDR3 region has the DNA TGCGCCAGCAGCTCCCAGGGAGGCAACACTGAAGCTTTCTTT.

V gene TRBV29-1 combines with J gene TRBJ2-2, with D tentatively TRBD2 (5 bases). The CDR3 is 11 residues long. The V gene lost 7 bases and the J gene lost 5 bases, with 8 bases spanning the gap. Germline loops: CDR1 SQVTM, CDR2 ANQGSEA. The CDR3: CSAWRTGELFF. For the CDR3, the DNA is TGCAGCGCCTGGAGGACCGGGGAGCTGTTTTTT.

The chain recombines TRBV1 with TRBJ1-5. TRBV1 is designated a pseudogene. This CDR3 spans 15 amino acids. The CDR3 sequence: CTSSQDRSGRRPQHF. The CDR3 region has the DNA TGCACCAGCAGCCAAGATCGGTCCGGGAGGCGGCCCCAGCATTTT.

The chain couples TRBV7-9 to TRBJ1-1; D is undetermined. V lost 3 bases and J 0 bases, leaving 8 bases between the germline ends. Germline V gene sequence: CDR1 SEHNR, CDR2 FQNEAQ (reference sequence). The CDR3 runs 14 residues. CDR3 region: CASSLWQVNTEAFF. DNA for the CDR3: TGTGCCAGCAGCTTGTGGCAGGTGAACACTGAAGCTTTCTTT.

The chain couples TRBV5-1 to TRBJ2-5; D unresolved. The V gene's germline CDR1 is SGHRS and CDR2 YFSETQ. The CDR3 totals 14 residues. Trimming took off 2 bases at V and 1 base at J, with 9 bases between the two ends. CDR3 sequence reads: CASSFVHTQETQYF. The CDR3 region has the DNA TGCGCCAGCAGCTTCGTGCACACCCAAGAGACCCAGTACTTC.

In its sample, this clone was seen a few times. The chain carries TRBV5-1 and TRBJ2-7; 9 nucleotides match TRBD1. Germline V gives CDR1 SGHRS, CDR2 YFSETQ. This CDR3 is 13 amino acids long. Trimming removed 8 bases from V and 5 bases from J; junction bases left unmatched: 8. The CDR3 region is CASAGQGPHEQYF. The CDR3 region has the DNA TGCGCCAGTGCGGGACAGGGTCCCCACGAGCAGTACTTC.

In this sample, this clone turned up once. CDR3: CASSRPGAQGVYEQYF. The CDR3 DNA reads as TGTGCCAGCAGCAGACCCGGGGCCCAGGGGGTTTACGAGCAGTACTTC. This chain links TRBV5-4 with TRBJ2-7, with TRBD1 identical over 7 bases. Germline CDR1 and CDR2: SGHNT and YYREEE (reference sequence). The CDR3 sequence is 16 residues long. Unmatched junction bases numbered 14, after V lost 4 bases and J lost 4 bases.

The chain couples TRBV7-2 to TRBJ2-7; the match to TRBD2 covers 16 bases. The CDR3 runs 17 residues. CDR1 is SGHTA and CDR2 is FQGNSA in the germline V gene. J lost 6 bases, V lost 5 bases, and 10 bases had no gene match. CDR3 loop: CASSHAPGLAGGSEQYF. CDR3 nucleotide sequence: TGTGCCAGCAGCCATGCTCCGGGACTAGCGGGAGGGAGCGAGCAGTACTTC.

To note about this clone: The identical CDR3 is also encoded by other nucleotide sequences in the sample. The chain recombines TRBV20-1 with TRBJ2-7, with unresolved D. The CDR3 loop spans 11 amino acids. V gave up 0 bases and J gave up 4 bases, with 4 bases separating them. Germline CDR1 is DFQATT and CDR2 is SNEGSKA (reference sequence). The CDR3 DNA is TGCAGTGCTAGAGATCTATACGAGCAGTACTTC. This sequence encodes CSARDLYEQYF.

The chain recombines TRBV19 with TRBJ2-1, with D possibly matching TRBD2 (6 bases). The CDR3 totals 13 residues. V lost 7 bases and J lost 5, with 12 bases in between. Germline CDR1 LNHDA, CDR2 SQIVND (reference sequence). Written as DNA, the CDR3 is TGTGCCAGTAAAACTAGCCGTAACAATGAGCAGTTCTTC. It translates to CASKTSRNNEQFF.

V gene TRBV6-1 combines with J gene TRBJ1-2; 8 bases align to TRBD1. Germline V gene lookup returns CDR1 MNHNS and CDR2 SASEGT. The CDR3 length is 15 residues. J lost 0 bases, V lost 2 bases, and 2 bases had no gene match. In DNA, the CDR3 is TGTGCCAGCAGTGAAACAGGGGGGACTAACTATGGCTACACCTTC. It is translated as CASSETGGTNYGYTF.

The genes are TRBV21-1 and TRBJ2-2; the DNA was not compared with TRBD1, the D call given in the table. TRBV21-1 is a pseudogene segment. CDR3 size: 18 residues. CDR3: CASSKDQGASPSPGELFF. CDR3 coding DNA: TGTGCCAGCAGCAAAGACCAGGGGGCCTCGCCCTCGCCCGGGGAGCTGTTTTTT.

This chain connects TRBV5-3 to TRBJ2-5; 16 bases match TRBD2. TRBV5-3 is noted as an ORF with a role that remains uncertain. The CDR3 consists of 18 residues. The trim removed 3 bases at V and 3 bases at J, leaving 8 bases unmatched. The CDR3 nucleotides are TGTGCCAGAAGCTCGGGACTAGCGGGAGGGCCGTCTAAAGAGACCCAGTACTTC. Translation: CARSSGLAGGPSKETQYF.

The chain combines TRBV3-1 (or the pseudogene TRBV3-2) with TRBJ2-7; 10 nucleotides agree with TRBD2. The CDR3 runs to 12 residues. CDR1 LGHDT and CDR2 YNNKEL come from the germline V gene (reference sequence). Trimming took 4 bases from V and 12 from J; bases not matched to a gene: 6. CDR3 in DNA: TGTGCCAGCAGCCCTAGCGGGAGATTCCGGTACTTC. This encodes CASSPSGRFRYF.

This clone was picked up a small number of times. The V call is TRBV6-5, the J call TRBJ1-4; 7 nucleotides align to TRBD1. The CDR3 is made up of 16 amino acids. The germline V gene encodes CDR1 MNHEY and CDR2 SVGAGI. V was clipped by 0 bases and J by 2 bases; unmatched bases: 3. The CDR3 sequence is CASSYSQGGTNEKLFF. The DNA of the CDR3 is TGTGCCAGCAGTTACTCTCAGGGGGGCACTAATGAAAAACTGTTTTTT.

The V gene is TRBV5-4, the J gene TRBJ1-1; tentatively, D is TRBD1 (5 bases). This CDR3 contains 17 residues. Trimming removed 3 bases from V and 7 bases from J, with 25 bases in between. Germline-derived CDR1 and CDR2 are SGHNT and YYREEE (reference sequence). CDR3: CASSSTLGTSFGSEAFF. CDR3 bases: TGTGCCAGCAGCTCCACTTTAGGGACTTCTTTCGGGAGTGAAGCTTTCTTT.

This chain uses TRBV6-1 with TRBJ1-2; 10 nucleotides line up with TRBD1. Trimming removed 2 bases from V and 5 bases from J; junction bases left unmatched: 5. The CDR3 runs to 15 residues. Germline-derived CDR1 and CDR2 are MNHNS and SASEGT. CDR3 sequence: CASSEMGQGMYGYTF. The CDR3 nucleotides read TGTGCCAGCAGTGAAATGGGACAGGGGATGTATGGCTACACCTTC.

The CDR3 region is CASRDRGAYNEQFF. The CDR3 nucleotides are TGTGCCAGCAGGGACAGGGGCGCTTACAATGAGCAGTTCTTC. The chain combines TRBV3-1 (or the pseudogene TRBV3-2) with TRBJ2-1; 9 bases fit TRBD1. The CDR3 runs to 14 residues. Trimming removed 6 bases from V and 4 bases from J; junction bases left unmatched: 4. Germline V gene data show CDR1 as LGHDT and CDR2 as YNNKEL (reference sequence).